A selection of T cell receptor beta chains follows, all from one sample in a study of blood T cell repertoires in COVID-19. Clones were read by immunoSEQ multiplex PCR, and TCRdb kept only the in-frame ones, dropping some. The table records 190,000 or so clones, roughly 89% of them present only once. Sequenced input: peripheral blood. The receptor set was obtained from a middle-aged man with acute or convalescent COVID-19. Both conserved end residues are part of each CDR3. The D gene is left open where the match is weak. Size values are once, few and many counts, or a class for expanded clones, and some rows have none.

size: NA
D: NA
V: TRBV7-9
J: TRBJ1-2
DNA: TGTGCCAGCAGCCGAGGTCAAGCGGGGGGTGGCTACACCTTC
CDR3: CASSRGQAGGGYTF

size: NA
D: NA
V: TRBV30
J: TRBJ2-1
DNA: TGTGCCTGGAGTGTATCCAGGTCTTACAATGAGCAGTTCTTC
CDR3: CAWSVSRSYNEQFF

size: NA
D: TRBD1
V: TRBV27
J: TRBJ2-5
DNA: TGTGCCAGCAGTTTATCTGGACAGGGCGGGCGAGAGACCCAGTACTTC
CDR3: CASSLSGQGGRETQYF

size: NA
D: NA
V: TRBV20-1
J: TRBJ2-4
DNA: TGCAGTGCTAGAGGGGCGAACATTCAGTACTTC
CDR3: CSARGANIQYF

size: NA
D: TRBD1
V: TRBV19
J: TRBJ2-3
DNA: TGTGCCACTCGGGACAGGGGGACAGATACGCAGTATTTT
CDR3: CATRDRGTDTQYF

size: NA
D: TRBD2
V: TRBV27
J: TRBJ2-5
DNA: TGTGCCAGCAGTTTCGGGGGGTGGGAGACCCAGTACTTC
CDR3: CASSFGGWETQYF

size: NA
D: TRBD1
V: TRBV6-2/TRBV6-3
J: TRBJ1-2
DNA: TGTGCCAGCAGTTCCACCAGGGGGCGGACCCTCTATGGCTACACCTTC
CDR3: CASSSTRGRTLYGYTF

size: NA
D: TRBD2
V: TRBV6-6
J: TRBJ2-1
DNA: TGTGCCAGCAGCCACACTAGCGGGAGTAGGAATGAGCAGTTCTTC
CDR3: CASSHTSGSRNEQFF

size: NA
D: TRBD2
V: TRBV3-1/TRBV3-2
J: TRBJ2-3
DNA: TGTGCCAGCAGCCAAGGACTAGCGGGGGTGACAGATACGCAGTATTTT
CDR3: CASSQGLAGVTDTQYF

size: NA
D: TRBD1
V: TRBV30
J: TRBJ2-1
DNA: TGTGCCTGGGGAACAGGGGAGAAGCAGTTCTTC
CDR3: CAWGTGEKQFF

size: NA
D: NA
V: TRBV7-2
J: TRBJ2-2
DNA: TGTGCCAGCATCAATTGGGCGGGCCGATTTTCGAACACCGGGGAGCTGTTTTTT
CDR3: CASINWAGRFSNTGELFF

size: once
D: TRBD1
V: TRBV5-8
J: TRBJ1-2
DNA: TGTGCCAGCAGCTCTGGAAGGACAGGGTTTCCCTATGGCTACACCTTC
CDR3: CASSSGRTGFPYGYTF

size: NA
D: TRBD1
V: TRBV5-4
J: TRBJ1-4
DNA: TGTGCCAGCCGGACCGGGACAGGGGGTGAAAAACTGTTTTTT
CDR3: CASRTGTGGEKLFF

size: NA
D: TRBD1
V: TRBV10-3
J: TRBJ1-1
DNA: TGTGCCATCAGCTGGGACAGGGGACCTGAAGCTTTCTTT
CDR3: CAISWDRGPEAFF

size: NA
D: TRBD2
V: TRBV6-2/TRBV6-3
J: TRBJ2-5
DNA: TGTGCCAGCAGTCCCCGGACTAGAATCCTAGAGACCCAGTACTTC
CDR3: CASSPRTRILETQYF

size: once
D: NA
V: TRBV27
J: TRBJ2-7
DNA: TGTGCCAGCAGCCGGGACTCACCCCGGACCGAGCAGTACTTC
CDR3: CASSRDSPRTEQYF

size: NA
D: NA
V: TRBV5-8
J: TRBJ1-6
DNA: TGTGCCAGCTTAAGCGCAGGGGACTATAATTCACCCCTCCACTTT
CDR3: CASLSAGDYNSPLHF

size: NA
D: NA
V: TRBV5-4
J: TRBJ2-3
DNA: TGTGCCAGCAGCCACATCGGAGGGGGCCCCGCAGATACGCAGTATTTT
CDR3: CASSHIGGGPADTQYF

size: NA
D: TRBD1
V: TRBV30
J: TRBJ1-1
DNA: TGTGCCTGGCGAACGACAGGGTGGAAGACTGAAGCTTTCTTT
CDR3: CAWRTTGWKTEAFF

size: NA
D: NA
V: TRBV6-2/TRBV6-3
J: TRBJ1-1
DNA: TGTGCCAGCAGTTACTCGTCAGGTCAGGGGAACACTGAAGCTTTCTTT
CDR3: CASSYSSGQGNTEAFF

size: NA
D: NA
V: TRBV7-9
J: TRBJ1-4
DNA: TGTGCCAGCAGCCCCCCCCGGGCAACTAATGAAAAACTGTTTTTT
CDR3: CASSPPRATNEKLFF

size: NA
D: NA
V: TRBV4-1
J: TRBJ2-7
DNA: TGCGCCAGCAGCCAACCCGGGACCTACGAGCAGTACTTC
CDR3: CASSQPGTYEQYF

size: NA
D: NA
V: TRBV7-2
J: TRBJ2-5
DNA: TGTGCCAGCAGCTTAAGTTCTGCGGGGGCCGGGGAGACCCAGTACTTC
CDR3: CASSLSSAGAGETQYF

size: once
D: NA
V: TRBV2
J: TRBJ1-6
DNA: TGTGCCAGCAGTGGCGACAGCCCCGACGCTTCACCCCTCCACTTT
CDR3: CASSGDSPDASPLHF

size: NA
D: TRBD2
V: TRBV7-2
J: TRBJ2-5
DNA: TGTGCCAGCAGCTTAGACTTTGGGAGGGGAGGAGAGACCCAGTACTTC
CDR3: CASSLDFGRGGETQYF

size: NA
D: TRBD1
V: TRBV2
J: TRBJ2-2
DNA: TGTGCCAGCAGTGGCAGACAGGGGGATTTGAACACCGGGGAGCTGTTTTTT
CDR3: CASSGRQGDLNTGELFF

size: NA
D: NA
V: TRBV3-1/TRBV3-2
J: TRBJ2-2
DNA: TGTGCCAGCAGCAGCGGACCTAACACCGGGGAGCTGTTTTTT
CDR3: CASSSGPNTGELFF

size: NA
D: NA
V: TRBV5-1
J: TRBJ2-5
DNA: TGCGCCAGCAGCTTGGGTCCCAGAGAGACCCAGTACTTC
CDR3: CASSLGPRETQYF

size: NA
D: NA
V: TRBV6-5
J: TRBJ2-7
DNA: TGTGCCAGCAGTTCAGGGTTTTGGGCCTACGAGCAGTACTTC
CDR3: CASSSGFWAYEQYF

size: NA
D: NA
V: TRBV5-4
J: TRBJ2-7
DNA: TGTGCCAGCAGCTTGTTTTCCACGCGATTCTACGAGCAGTACTTC
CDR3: CASSLFSTRFYEQYF

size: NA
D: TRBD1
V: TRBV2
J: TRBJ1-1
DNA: TGTGCCAGCATCGGGACAGGGGGGACTGAAGCTTTCTTT
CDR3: CASIGTGGTEAFF

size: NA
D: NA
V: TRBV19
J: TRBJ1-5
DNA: TGTGCCAGTAAGGGGGTTGAATTTCGGTCCCAGCATTTT
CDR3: CASKGVEFRSQHF

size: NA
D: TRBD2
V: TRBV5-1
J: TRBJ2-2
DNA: TGCGCCAGCAGCTTGGGGCAACTAGCGGCGCTGAACACCGGGGAGCTGTTTTTT
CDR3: CASSLGQLAALNTGELFF

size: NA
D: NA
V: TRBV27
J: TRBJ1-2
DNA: TGTGCCAGCAGTTCGACCGGGAACTATGGCTACACCTTC
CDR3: CASSSTGNYGYTF

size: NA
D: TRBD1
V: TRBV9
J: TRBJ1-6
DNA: TGTGCCAGCAGCGCTGACAGGGTACTTTCACCCCTCCACTTT
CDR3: CASSADRVLSPLHF

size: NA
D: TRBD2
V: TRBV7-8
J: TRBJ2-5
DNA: TGTGCCAGCAGCTATAATAGCGGGGCGGACCAAGAGACCCAGTACTTC
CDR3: CASSYNSGADQETQYF

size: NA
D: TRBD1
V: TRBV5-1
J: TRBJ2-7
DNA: TGCGCCAGCAGCCCCAGGGGGTTTGGGTCCGAGCAGTACTTC
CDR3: CASSPRGFGSEQYF

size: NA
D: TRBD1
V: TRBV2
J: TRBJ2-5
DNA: TGTGCCAGCAGTTGGGACAGGGGACTCCAAGAGACCCAGTACTTC
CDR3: CASSWDRGLQETQYF

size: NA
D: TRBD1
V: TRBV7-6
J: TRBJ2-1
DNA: TGTGCCAGCAGCGCATCCACCGGGACAGCCTACAATGAGCAGTTCTTC
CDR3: CASSASTGTAYNEQFF

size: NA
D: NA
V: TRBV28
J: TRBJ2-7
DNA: TGTGCCAGCAGCCCCGGGTACGAGCAGTACTTC
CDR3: CASSPGYEQYF

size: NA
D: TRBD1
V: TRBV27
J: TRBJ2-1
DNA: TGTGCCAGCAGTCCACGGACAGGACAATACAATGAGCAGTTCTTC
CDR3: CASSPRTGQYNEQFF

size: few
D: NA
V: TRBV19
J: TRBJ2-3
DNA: TGTGCCAGTAGTATGGGCCTTTTTCATAGCACAGATACGCAGTATTTT
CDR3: CASSMGLFHSTDTQYF

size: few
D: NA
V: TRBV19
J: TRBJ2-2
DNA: TGTGCCAGTAGGGGAACAGGGTACAACACCGGGGAGCTGTTTTTT
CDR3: CASRGTGYNTGELFF

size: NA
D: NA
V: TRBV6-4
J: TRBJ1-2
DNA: TGTGCCAGCAGTGGGCCCCAAGGCTACACCTTC
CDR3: CASSGPQGYTF

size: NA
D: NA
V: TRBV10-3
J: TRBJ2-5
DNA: TGTGCCATCAAAAACCCGGGCCCAGGGGAGACCCAGTACTTC
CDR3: CAIKNPGPGETQYF

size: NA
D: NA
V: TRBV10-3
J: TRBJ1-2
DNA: TGTGCCATCAGTCCCAACGGGGGGGCGAGCTATGGCTACACCTTC
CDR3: CAISPNGGASYGYTF

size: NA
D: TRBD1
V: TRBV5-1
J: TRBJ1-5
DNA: TGCGCCAGCAGCCCAGGACAGGGCTATCAGCCCCAGCATTTT
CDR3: CASSPGQGYQPQHF

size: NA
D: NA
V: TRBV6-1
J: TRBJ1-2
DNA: TGTGCCAGCAGTGACCGCGATGGCTACACCTTC
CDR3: CASSDRDGYTF

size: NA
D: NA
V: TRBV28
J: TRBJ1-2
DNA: TGTGCCAGCAGTTTAGGTCTCAGCTATGGCTACACCTTC
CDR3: CASSLGLSYGYTF

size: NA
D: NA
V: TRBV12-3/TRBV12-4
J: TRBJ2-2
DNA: TGTGCCAGCACTCTTGGGGGGAAGGAGCTGTTTTTT
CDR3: CASTLGGKELFF

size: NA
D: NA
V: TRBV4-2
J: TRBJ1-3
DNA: TGTGCCAGCAGCCACCCGGGAACTGGAAACACCATATATTTT
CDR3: CASSHPGTGNTIYF

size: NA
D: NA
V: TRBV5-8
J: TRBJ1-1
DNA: TGTGCCAGCAACACTTGGGGGCAGTTGAACACTGAAGCTTTCTTT
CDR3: CASNTWGQLNTEAFF

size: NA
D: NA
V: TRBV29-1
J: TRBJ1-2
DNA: TGCAGCGTTGGGGGCGGTCCAAGCTATGGCTACACCTTC
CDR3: CSVGGGPSYGYTF

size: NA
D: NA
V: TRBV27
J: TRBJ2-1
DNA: TGTGCCAGCAGTCCCCCGGGGGGGGACAGTGAGCAGTTCTTC
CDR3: CASSPPGGDSEQFF

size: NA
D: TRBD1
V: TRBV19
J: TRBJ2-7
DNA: TGTGCCAGTAGTATGACAGGGGGCGCGGCCGAGCAGTACTTC
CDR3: CASSMTGGAAEQYF